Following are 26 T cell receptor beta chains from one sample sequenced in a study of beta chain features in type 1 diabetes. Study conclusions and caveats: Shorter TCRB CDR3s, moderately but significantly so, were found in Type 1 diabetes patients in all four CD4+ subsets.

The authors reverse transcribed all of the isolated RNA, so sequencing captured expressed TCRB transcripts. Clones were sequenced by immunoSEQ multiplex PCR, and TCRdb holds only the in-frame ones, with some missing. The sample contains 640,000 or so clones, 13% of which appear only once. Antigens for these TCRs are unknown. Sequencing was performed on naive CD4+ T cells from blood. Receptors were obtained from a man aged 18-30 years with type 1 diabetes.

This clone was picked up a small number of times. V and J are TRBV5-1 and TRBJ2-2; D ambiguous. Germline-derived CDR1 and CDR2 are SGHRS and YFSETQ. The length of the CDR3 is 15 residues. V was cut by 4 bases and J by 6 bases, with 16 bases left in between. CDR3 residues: CASSPASGGPGELFF. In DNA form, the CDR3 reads TGCGCCAGCAGCCCCGCGAGTGGCGGCCCCGGGGAGCTGTTTTTT.

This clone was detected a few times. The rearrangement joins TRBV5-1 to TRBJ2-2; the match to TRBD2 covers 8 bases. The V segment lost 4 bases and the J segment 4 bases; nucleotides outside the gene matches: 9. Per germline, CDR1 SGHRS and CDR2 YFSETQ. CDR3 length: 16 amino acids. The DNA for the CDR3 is TGCGCCAGCAGCCTCACCGGGACTAGGGGCACCGGGGAGCTGTTTTTT. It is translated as CASSLTGTRGTGELFF.

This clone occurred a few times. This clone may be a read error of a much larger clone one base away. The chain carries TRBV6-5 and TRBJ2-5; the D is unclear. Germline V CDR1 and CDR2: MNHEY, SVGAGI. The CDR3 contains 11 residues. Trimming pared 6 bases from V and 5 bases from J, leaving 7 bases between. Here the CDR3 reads CASSPQETQYF. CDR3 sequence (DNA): TGTGCCAGCAGCCCCCAGGAGACCCAGTACTTC.

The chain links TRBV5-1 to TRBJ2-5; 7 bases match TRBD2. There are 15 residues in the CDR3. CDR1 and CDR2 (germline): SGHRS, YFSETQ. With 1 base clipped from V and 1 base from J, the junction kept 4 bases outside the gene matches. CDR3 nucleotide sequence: TGCGCCAGCAGCTTGCGACTAGCTCTCCAAGAGACCCAGTACTTC. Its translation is CASSLRLALQETQYF.

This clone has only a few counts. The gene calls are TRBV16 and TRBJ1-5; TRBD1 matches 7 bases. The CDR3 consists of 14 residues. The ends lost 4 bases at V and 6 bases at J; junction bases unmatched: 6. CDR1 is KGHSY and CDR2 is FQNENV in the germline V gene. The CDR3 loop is CASSPRQGPQPQHF. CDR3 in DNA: TGTGCCAGCAGCCCCAGACAGGGCCCTCAGCCCCAGCATTTT.

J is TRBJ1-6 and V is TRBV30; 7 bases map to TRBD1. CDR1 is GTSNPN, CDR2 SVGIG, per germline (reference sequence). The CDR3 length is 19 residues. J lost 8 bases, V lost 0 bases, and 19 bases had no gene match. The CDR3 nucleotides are TGTGCCTGGAGTGTACGACGGACCCCGGCTTTGACAGGGCATTCACCCCTCCACTTT. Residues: CAWSVRRTPALTGHSPLHF.

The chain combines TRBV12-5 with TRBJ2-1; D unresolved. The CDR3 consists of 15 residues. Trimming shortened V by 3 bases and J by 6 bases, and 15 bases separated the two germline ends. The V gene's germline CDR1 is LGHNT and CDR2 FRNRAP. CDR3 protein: CASGFDGPTPNEQFF. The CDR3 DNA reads TGTGCTAGTGGTTTCGACGGACCGACTCCCAATGAGCAGTTCTTC.

The CDR3 DNA sequence: TGTGCCATCAGTGATGGAGGGCAGTTTGAGACCCAGTACTTC. Protein: CAISDGGQFETQYF. V usage is TRBV10-3 and J usage is TRBJ2-5; tentative D call: TRBD2 (6 bases). This CDR3 has 14 residues. CDR1 is ENHRY and CDR2 is SYGVKD in the germline V gene. V gave up 3 bases and J gave up 5 bases, with 13 bases separating them.

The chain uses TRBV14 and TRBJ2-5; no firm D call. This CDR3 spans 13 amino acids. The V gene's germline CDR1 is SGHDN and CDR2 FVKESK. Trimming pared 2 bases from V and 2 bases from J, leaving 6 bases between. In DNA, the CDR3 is TGTGCCAGCAGCCAATTGGGGCAAGAGACCCAGTACTTC. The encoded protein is CASSQLGQETQYF.

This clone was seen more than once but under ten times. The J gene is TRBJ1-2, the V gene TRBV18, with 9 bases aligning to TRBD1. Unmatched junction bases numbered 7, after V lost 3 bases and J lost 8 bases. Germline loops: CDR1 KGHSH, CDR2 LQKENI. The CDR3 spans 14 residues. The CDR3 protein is CASSPTGTGQGYTF. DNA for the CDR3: TGTGCCAGCTCACCTACCGGGACAGGGCAAGGCTACACCTTC.

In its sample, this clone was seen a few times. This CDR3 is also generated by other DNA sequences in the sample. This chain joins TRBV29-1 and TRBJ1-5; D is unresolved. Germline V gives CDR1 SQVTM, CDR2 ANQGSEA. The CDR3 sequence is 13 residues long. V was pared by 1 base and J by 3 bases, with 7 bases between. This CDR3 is CSVEGGPNQPQHF. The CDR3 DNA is TGCAGCGTTGAAGGGGGTCCCAATCAGCCCCAGCATTTT.

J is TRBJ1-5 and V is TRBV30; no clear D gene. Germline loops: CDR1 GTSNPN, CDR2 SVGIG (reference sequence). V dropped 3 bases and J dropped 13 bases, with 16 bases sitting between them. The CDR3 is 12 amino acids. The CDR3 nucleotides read TGTGCCTGGAGCAAATTCATCCAGGCTCAGCATTTT. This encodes CAWSKFIQAQHF.

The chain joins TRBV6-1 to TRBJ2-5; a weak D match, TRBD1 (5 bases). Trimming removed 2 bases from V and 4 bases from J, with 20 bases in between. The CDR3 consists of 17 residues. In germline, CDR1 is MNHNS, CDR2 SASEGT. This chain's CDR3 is CASSELIGAGKRETQYF. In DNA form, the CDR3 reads TGTGCCAGCAGTGAATTAATAGGGGCAGGGAAGAGAGAGACCCAGTACTTC.

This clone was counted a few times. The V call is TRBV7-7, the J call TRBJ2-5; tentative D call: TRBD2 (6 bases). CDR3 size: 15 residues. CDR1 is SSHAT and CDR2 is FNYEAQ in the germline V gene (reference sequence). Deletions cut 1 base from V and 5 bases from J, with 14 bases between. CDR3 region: CASSLGAAGLETQYF. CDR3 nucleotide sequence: TGTGCCAGCAGCTTAGGGGCCGCGGGGTTGGAGACCCAGTACTTC.

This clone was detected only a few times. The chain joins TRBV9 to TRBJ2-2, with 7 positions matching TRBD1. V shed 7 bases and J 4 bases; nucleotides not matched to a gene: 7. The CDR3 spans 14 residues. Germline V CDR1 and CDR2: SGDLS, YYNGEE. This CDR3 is CASAWDRSTGELFF. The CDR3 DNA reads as TGTGCCAGCGCGTGGGACAGATCCACCGGGGAGCTGTTTTTT.

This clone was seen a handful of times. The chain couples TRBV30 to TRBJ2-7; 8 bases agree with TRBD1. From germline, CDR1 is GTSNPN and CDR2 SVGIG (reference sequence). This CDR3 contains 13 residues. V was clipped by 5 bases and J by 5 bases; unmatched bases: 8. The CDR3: CAWGRAGGHEQYF. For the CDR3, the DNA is TGTGCCTGGGGACGGGCAGGGGGCCACGAGCAGTACTTC.

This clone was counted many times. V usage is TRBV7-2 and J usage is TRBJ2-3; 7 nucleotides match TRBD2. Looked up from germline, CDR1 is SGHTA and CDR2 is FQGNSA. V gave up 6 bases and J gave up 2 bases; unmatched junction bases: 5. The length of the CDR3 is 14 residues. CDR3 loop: CASRMGGDTDTQYF. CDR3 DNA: TGTGCCAGCAGGATGGGAGGGGACACAGATACGCAGTATTTT. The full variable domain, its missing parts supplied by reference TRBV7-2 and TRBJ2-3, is GAGVSQSPSNKVTEKGKDVELRCDPISGHTALYWYRQSLGQGLEFLIYFQGNSAPDKSGLPSDRFSAERTGGSVSTLTIQRTQQEDSAVYLCASRMGGDTDTQYFGPGTRLTVL.

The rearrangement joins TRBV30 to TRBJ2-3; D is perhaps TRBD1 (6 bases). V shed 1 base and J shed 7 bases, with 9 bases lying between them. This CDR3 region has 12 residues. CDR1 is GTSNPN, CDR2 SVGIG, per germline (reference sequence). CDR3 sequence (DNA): TGTGCCTGGAGTGAGGGGGTTTATACGCAGTATTTT. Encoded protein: CAWSEGVYTQYF.

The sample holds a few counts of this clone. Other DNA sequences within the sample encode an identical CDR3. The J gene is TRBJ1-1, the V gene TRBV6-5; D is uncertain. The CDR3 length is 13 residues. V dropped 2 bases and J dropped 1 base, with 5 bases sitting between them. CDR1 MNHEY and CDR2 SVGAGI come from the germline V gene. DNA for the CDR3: TGTGCCAGCAGTTACGGGAAGAACACTGAAGCTTTCTTT. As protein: CASSYGKNTEAFF.

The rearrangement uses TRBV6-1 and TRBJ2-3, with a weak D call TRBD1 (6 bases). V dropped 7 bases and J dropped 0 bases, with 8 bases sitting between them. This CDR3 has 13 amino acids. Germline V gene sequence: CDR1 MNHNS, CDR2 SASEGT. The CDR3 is CASKDSSTDTQYF. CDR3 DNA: TGTGCCAGCAAGGACAGCAGCACAGATACGCAGTATTTT.

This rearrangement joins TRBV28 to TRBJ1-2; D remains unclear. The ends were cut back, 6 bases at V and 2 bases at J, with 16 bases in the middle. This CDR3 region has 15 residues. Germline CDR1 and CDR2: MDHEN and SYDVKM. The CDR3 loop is CASSSGMVVNYGYTF. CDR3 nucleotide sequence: TGTGCCAGCAGCTCCGGGATGGTCGTAAACTATGGCTACACCTTC.

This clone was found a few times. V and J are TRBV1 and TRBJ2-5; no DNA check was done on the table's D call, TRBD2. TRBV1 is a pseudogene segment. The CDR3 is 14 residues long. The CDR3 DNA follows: TGCACCAGCAGCCAGACTAGCGGCCAAGAGACCCAGTACTTC. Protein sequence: CTSSQTSGQETQYF.

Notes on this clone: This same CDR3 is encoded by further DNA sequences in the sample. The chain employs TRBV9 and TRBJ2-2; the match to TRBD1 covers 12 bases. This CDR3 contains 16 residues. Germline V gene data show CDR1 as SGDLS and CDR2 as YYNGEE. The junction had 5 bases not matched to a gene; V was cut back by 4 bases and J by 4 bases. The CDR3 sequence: CASSPRDRGPTGELFF. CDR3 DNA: TGTGCCAGCAGCCCCAGGGACAGGGGGCCCACCGGGGAGCTGTTTTTT.

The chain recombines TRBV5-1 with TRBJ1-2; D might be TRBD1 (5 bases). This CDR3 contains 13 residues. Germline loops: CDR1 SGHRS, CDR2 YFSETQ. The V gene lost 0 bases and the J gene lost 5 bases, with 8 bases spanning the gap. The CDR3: CASSLDRQYGYTF. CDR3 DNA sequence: TGCGCCAGCAGCTTGGATCGACAGTATGGCTACACCTTC.

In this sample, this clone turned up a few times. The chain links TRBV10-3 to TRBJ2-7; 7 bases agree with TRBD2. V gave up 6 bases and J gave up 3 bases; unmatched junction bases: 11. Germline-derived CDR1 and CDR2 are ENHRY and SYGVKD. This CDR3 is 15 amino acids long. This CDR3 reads CAISEDLTSSYEQYF. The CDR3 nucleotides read TGTGCCATCAGCGAAGATCTGACTAGCAGCTACGAGCAGTACTTC.

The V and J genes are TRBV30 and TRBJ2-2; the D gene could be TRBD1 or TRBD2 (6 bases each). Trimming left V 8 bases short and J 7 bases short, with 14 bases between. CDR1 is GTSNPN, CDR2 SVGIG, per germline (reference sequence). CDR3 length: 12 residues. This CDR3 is CAGGGVGGELFF. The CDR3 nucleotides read TGTGCCGGAGGGGGAGTAGGCGGGGAGCTGTTTTTT.